Listed below are T cell receptor beta chains from one sample, sequenced in a study of blood T cell repertoires in COVID-19. Clones were read by immunoSEQ multiplex PCR, and TCRdb kept only the in-frame ones, dropping some. Of a few hundred thousand clones listed, about nine tenths are singletons. Sample: peripheral blood. Receptors were obtained from a woman aged 55-69 years with COVID-19, enrolled during active disease. Each CDR3 is given with its conserved first and last residue. D genes are given only for firm matches. Rows may omit the clone size; those that give it use once, few, many or a size class.

length: 19
D: TRBD2
V: TRBV5-1
J: TRBJ2-3
size: .
DNA: TGCGCCAGCAGCTACACCGGGACTAGCGGGGGGTTTAACACAGATACGCAGTATTTT
CDR3: CASSYTGTSGGFNTDTQYF

length: 15
D: TRBD2
V: TRBV6-5
J: TRBJ2-3
size: .
DNA: TGTGCCAGCGGGGCACTAGCGGGGTTCTCAGATACGCAGTATTTT
CDR3: CASGALAGFSDTQYF

length: 15
D: TRBD2
V: TRBV28
J: TRBJ2-2
size: .
DNA: TGTGCCAGCACACCGGGGGGGCCGTTCACCGGGGAGCTGTTTTTT
CDR3: CASTPGGPFTGELFF

length: 15
D: .
V: TRBV9
J: TRBJ1-2
size: .
DNA: TGTGCCAGCAGCGTAGACCCCTACAGGTCCTATGGCTACACCTTC
CDR3: CASSVDPYRSYGYTF

length: 12
D: .
V: TRBV7-8
J: TRBJ1-1
size: .
DNA: TGTGCCAGCAGCGAAAGGAGCACTGAAGCTTTCTTT
CDR3: CASSERSTEAFF

length: 13
D: .
V: TRBV6-5
J: TRBJ1-2
size: .
DNA: TGTGCCAGCAGAGAGAGAGCTAACTATGGCTACACCTTC
CDR3: CASRERANYGYTF

length: 12
D: .
V: TRBV13
J: TRBJ1-1
size: .
DNA: TGTGCCAGCAGCTCAACCAGGGCAGAAGCTTTCTTT
CDR3: CASSSTRAEAFF

length: 15
D: .
V: TRBV12-5
J: TRBJ1-1
size: .
DNA: TGTGCTAGTGGTTCACAGACAGCTTCTGCCACTGAAGCTTTCTTT
CDR3: CASGSQTASATEAFF

length: 13
D: .
V: TRBV30
J: TRBJ2-5
size: .
DNA: TGTGCCTGGAGAAGGGGGGGCGTGAAGACCCAGTACTTC
CDR3: CAWRRGGVKTQYF

length: 14
D: .
V: TRBV5-5
J: TRBJ1-5
size: .
DNA: TGTGCCAGCAGCTTGGCAGGTAGCAATCAGCCCCAGCATTTT
CDR3: CASSLAGSNQPQHF

length: 13
D: TRBD1
V: TRBV6-2/TRBV6-3
J: TRBJ1-1
size: .
DNA: TGTGCCAGCAGTACAGGGGTAGCCACTGAAGCTTTCTTT
CDR3: CASSTGVATEAFF

length: 13
D: .
V: TRBV28
J: TRBJ2-5
size: .
DNA: TGTGCCAGCAGTTGGGGACTGCAAGAGACCCAGTACTTC
CDR3: CASSWGLQETQYF

length: 15
D: TRBD1
V: TRBV18
J: TRBJ1-2
size: .
DNA: TGTGCCAGCTCACCACGTGCGGAGGGGGCAGGGGGCTACACCTTC
CDR3: CASSPRAEGAGGYTF

length: 16
D: TRBD1
V: TRBV19
J: TRBJ1-4
size: .
DNA: TGTGCCAGTAGGTCAGGGGGACTTGCAACTAATGAAAAACTGTTTTTT
CDR3: CASRSGGLATNEKLFF

length: 16
D: .
V: TRBV5-1
J: TRBJ2-2
size: .
DNA: TGCGCCAGCTCGGCCCTACAGGGTGGGTCCACCGGGGAGCTGTTTTTT
CDR3: CASSALQGGSTGELFF

length: 14
D: .
V: TRBV9
J: TRBJ2-7
size: .
DNA: TGTGCCAGCAGCGTAGGAGCAGGCTCCTACGAGCAGTACTTC
CDR3: CASSVGAGSYEQYF

length: 16
D: TRBD1
V: TRBV15
J: TRBJ1-3
size: .
DNA: TGTGCCACCAGCCCCCAGACAGGGGGAGCTGGAAACACCATATATTTT
CDR3: CATSPQTGGAGNTIYF

length: 16
D: TRBD1
V: TRBV7-8
J: TRBJ1-1
size: .
DNA: TGTGCCAGCAGCTTTGACAGGGGGCGAGGGAGCACTGAAGCTTTCTTT
CDR3: CASSFDRGRGSTEAFF

length: 14
D: TRBD1
V: TRBV10-3
J: TRBJ1-2
size: .
DNA: TGTGCCACCGGACAGGGGACTGCTAACTATGGCTACACCTTC
CDR3: CATGQGTANYGYTF

length: 13
D: .
V: TRBV11-3
J: TRBJ1-1
size: .
DNA: TGTGCCAGCAGCCCGGGACACCTCACTGAAGCTTTCTTT
CDR3: CASSPGHLTEAFF

length: 16
D: .
V: TRBV18
J: TRBJ1-1
size: .
DNA: TGTGCCAGCTCACCACGGGGGGGGGAGATGAACACTGAAGCTTTCTTT
CDR3: CASSPRGGEMNTEAFF

length: 16
D: .
V: TRBV27
J: TRBJ1-5
size: .
DNA: TGTGCCAGCAGTTTGCAGTCCAGAGGTCGCAATCAGCCCCAGCATTTT
CDR3: CASSLQSRGRNQPQHF

length: 15
D: .
V: TRBV5-1
J: TRBJ1-4
size: .
DNA: TGCGCCAGCAGACCCGGGGGTTCAACTAATGAAAAACTGTTTTTT
CDR3: CASRPGGSTNEKLFF

length: 15
D: TRBD1
V: TRBV25-1
J: TRBJ1-5
size: .
DNA: TGTGCCAGCAGTACCGGACAGGGAAATGTGCAGCCCCAGCATTTT
CDR3: CASSTGQGNVQPQHF

length: 13
D: TRBD1
V: TRBV2
J: TRBJ1-1
size: .
DNA: TGTGCCAGCAGCGCCGGGACAGGGTATGGAGCTTTCTTT
CDR3: CASSAGTGYGAFF

length: 15
D: .
V: TRBV6-1
J: TRBJ1-6
size: .
DNA: TGTGCCAGCAGTGAAGCAGGTGGACTCAATTCACCCCTCCACTTT
CDR3: CASSEAGGLNSPLHF

length: 11
D: .
V: TRBV2
J: TRBJ2-7
size: .
DNA: TGTGCCAGCAACGAGGTACGCGAGCAGTACTTC
CDR3: CASNEVREQYF

length: 14
D: .
V: TRBV7-3
J: TRBJ2-1
size: .
DNA: TGTGCCAGCAGCTTAATATCTCCCTACAATGAGCAGTTCTTC
CDR3: CASSLISPYNEQFF

length: 13
D: .
V: TRBV29-1
J: TRBJ1-3
size: .
DNA: TGCAGCGTTGCGATCGGTGGGGGGAACACCATATATTTT
CDR3: CSVAIGGGNTIYF

length: 13
D: TRBD2
V: TRBV4-1
J: TRBJ2-1
size: .
DNA: TGCGCCAGCAGCCAAGGCCCTAGCGGGGAGCAGTTCTTC
CDR3: CASSQGPSGEQFF

length: 16
D: TRBD2
V: TRBV5-4
J: TRBJ2-2
size: .
DNA: TGTGCCAGCAGCTGGGATCTAGCGGACAACACCGGGGAGCTGTTTTTT
CDR3: CASSWDLADNTGELFF

length: 14
D: .
V: TRBV9
J: TRBJ1-1
size: .
DNA: TGTGCCAGCAGCGTAGGGGGCGGGAAGACTGAAGCTTTCTTT
CDR3: CASSVGGGKTEAFF

length: 16
D: TRBD1
V: TRBV18
J: TRBJ1-1
size: .
DNA: TGTGCCAGCTCACGTCCCGGGACAGGGCTGAACACTGAAGCTTTCTTT
CDR3: CASSRPGTGLNTEAFF

length: 12
D: .
V: TRBV6-6
J: TRBJ1-2
size: .
DNA: TGTGCCAGCAGTTACAACGGCTATGGCTACACCTTC
CDR3: CASSYNGYGYTF

length: 13
D: TRBD1
V: TRBV6-2/TRBV6-3
J: TRBJ2-4
size: .
DNA: TGTGCCAGCAGCCGAACAGGGGTCGACATTCAGTACTTC
CDR3: CASSRTGVDIQYF

length: 13
D: .
V: TRBV5-1
J: TRBJ2-7
size: few
DNA: TGCGCCAGCAGCTTGGACATCAACTACGAGCAGTACTTC
CDR3: CASSLDINYEQYF

length: 15
D: .
V: TRBV28
J: TRBJ1-5
size: .
DNA: TGTGCCAGCAGTACCCCGACGGGTAGCAATCAGCCCCAGCATTTT
CDR3: CASSTPTGSNQPQHF

length: 16
D: .
V: TRBV11-2
J: TRBJ1-2
size: .
DNA: TGTGCCAGCAGCTCCCTCCAAGGGGGACCCTCCTATGGCTACACCTTC
CDR3: CASSSLQGGPSYGYTF

length: 14
D: .
V: TRBV28
J: TRBJ1-1
size: .
DNA: TGTGCCAGCAGTTTCCGGGGGGGGGACACTGAAGCTTTCTTT
CDR3: CASSFRGGDTEAFF

length: 17
D: .
V: TRBV11-2
J: TRBJ1-1
size: .
DNA: TGTGCCAGCAGCACTATCCATCTAGGGAGGGGGAACACTGAAGCTTTCTTT
CDR3: CASSTIHLGRGNTEAFF

length: 16
D: TRBD2
V: TRBV20-1
J: TRBJ2-1
size: .
DNA: TGCAGTGCGAGTGCCCCTCGGGGGGGGTCCTACAATGAGCAGTTCTTC
CDR3: CSASAPRGGSYNEQFF

length: 14
D: .
V: TRBV6-5
J: TRBJ2-2
size: .
DNA: TGTGCCAGCAGGTCGTCCAGGTCTACCGGGGAGCTGTTTTTT
CDR3: CASRSSRSTGELFF